This T cell receptor beta chain was recorded in a study of cytomegalovirus exposure and HLA in healthy donors. This CDR3 region has 16 residues. The germline V gene encodes CDR1 SEHNR and CDR2 FQNEAQ (reference sequence). J was trimmed by 5 bases and V by 4 bases; bases with no gene match: 11. PCR was performed using 60 Vbeta and 13 Jbeta primers. The assay was immunoSEQ multiplex PCR, and TCRdb's table has in-frame clones only and misses some. The sample lists 60,000 to 70,000 clones, 70% to 80% occurring once. The chain joins TRBV7-9 to TRBJ2-1; 7 nucleotides align to TRBD2. The TCR originated in a man between 18 and 29 years old in good health and CMV-seropositive. Sequencing was carried out using PBMCs. For the CDR3, the DNA is TGTGCCAGCAGCTGGACCATTCTAGCGGAAAACAATGAGCAGTTCTTC. Its protein is CASSWTILAENNEQFF.